This T cell receptor beta chain was obtained from a study of vaccination effects on CD4 cells after COVID-19. Whole-study results and caveats: The study got few convalescent patients and did not collect any early post-infection timepoints. Infection- and vaccine-induced clones contracted markedly late after vaccination.

Between days 10 and 11 of culture, CD4+ T cells were separated out. BNT162b2 vaccine or mRNA-1273 vaccine was given to participants in two doses. This CDR3 comprises 14 residues. Trimming shortened V by 1 base and J by 3 bases, and 10 bases separated the two germline ends. CDR1 and CDR2 from the germline V gene are WNHNN and SYGVQD (reference sequence). On this clone: As yet, its antigen is unknown.

Assay: immunoSEQ multiplex PCR; the TCRdb copy retains only in-frame clones and omits some. This table has around 49,000 clones, about three quarters appearing once. This material consisted of CD4+ T cells from PBMCs cultured without peptide, taken after COVID-19 vaccination. The sequence came from a human donor who received a COVID-19 vaccine. The chain employs TRBV10-1 and TRBJ2-7; D not certain. This CDR3 is CASSEFAVNYEQYF. The CDR3 region has the DNA TGCGCCAGCAGTGAGTTTGCGGTAAACTACGAGCAGTACTTC.